These T cell receptor beta chains were read from a single sample in a study of T cells in Graves' hyperthyroidism and ophthalmopathy. TCRdb analysed the multiplex PCR reads with MiXCR anew, one entry per CDR3 protein. Of a few hundred thousand distinct CDR3 sequences in the sample, approximately 25% were seen once. The specimen sequenced was blood. Every receptor here comes from a man aged 50-59 years with Graves' hyperthyroidism. The CDR3 runs from the conserved cysteine through the conserved F or W. A D gene is named only where the DNA matches it firmly. Clone sizes are given selectively: once, few, many, or a class where the clone is expanded.

d_call | j_call | v_call | clone_size | cdr3_aa | cdr3_nt
TRBD1 | TRBJ1-4 | TRBV2 | few | CASERDSNEKLFF | TGTGCCAGCGAACGGGACAGTAATGAAAAACTGTTTTTT
- | TRBJ2-5 | TRBV29-1 | few | CSVMDSTSEQETQYF | TGCAGCGTTATGGACAGTACGAGTGAACAAGAGACCCAGTACTTC
- | TRBJ2-4 | TRBV4-1 | - | CASSQEVTKAKNIQYF | TGCGCCAGCAGCCAAGAAGTGACTAAAGCCAAAAACATTCAGTACTTC
- | TRBJ2-2 | TRBV12-3/TRBV12-4 | few | CASKGGESGELFF | TGTGCCAGCAAGGGGGGCGAGAGCGGGGAGCTGTTTTTT
TRBD2 | TRBJ2-1 | TRBV12-3/TRBV12-4 | - | CASSSNLLAANSYNEQFF | TGTGCCAGCAGTTCCAACCTACTAGCGGCGAACTCCTACAATGAGCAGTTCTTC
- | TRBJ2-5 | TRBV7-3 | few | CASTKGVGAETQYF | TGTGCCAGCACCAAAGGGGTCGGGGCAGAGACCCAGTACTTC
- | TRBJ2-7 | TRBV5-1 | few | CASSLVLSAATYEQYF | TGCGCCAGCAGCTTGGTATTAAGTGCGGCTACCTACGAGCAGTACTTC
- | TRBJ2-5 | TRBV7-2 | - | CASSFRQDPGETQYF | TGTGCCAGCAGCTTTCGACAGGATCCGGGAGAGACCCAGTACTTC
- | TRBJ2-1 | TRBV12-3/TRBV12-4 | few | CASSLSENNEQFF | TGTGCCAGCAGTTTATCCGAGAACAATGAGCAGTTCTTC
- | TRBJ1-5 | TRBV24-1 | - | CATSDARVKGPQHF | TGTGCCACCAGTGACGCGAGGGTTAAGGGGCCCCAGCATTTT
- | TRBJ2-5 | TRBV7-3 | - | CASRRTGSDQETQYF | TGTGCCAGCAGGAGAACAGGGTCTGATCAAGAGACCCAGTACTTC
TRBD1 | TRBJ2-5 | TRBV6-1 | - | CASSGGRTGQETQYF | TGTGCCAGCAGTGGGGGCAGGACAGGGCAAGAGACCCAGTACTTC
TRBD2 | TRBJ2-7 | TRBV30 | few | CAWTKGTSSFEQYF | TGTGCCTGGACTAAGGGGACTAGTTCGTTCGAGCAGTACTTC
- | TRBJ2-3 | TRBV11-3 | - | CASSRARADTQYF | TGTGCCAGCAGTAGGGCCAGGGCAGATACGCAGTATTTT
- | TRBJ1-4 | TRBV30 | many | CASGKPNEKLFF | TGTGCCTCAGGGAAGCCAAATGAAAAACTGTTTTTT
TRBD2 | TRBJ2-1 | TRBV20-1 | few | CSAGLAYNEQFF | TGCAGTGCGGGACTAGCCTACAATGAGCAGTTCTTC
TRBD2 | TRBJ2-1 | TRBV7-3 | few | CASSLTFTSGSVNEQFF | TGTGCCAGCAGCTTAACGTTTACTAGCGGGAGTGTGAATGAGCAGTTCTTC
- | TRBJ2-5 | TRBV20-1 | many | CSAPRDLETQYF | TGCAGTGCTCCCCGGGATCTGGAGACCCAGTACTTC
- | TRBJ2-1 | TRBV29-1 | - | CSVPANEQFF | TGCAGCGTTCCCGCGAATGAGCAGTTCTTC
- | TRBJ1-2 | TRBV7-9 | few | CASSSSGDPGYTF | TGTGCCAGCAGCTCCTCAGGGGACCCTGGCTACACCTTC
- | TRBJ2-2 | TRBV27 | - | CASPRKGQKTNTGELFF | TGTGCCAGCCCGCGAAAGGGGCAGAAAACGAACACCGGGGAGCTGTTTTTT
TRBD1 | TRBJ1-3 | TRBV5-6 | - | CASSGGTVNTIYF | TGTGCCAGCAGCGGAGGGACAGTAAACACCATATATTTT
- | TRBJ2-5 | TRBV5-6 | few | CASSSGPTSSPAQETQYF | TGTGCCAGCAGCTCAGGACCCACCTCTAGCCCAGCCCAAGAGACCCAGTACTTC
- | TRBJ2-2 | TRBV24-1 | few | CATMRPNTGELFF | TGTGCCACCATGCGGCCTAACACCGGGGAGCTGTTTTTT
- | TRBJ2-5 | TRBV6-5 | many | CASSYSTGETQYF | TGTGCCAGCAGTTACTCGACGGGAGAGACCCAGTACTTC
- | TRBJ2-3 | TRBV20-1 | few | CSARTGAFTDTQYF | TGCAGTGCCCGAACCGGGGCCTTCACAGATACGCAGTATTTT
TRBD1 | TRBJ2-1 | TRBV11-3 | many | CASRSRTGRYNEQFF | TGTGCCAGCAGATCTCGGACAGGTAGATACAATGAGCAGTTCTTC
TRBD1 | TRBJ2-1 | TRBV3-1 | - | CASSVGRTGSYNEQFF | TGTGCCAGCAGCGTAGGTCGGACAGGGTCCTACAATGAGCAGTTCTTC
TRBD1 | TRBJ2-7 | TRBV12-3/TRBV12-4 | many | CASSPGQGTYEQYF | TGTGCCAGCAGCCCGGGACAGGGGACCTACGAGCAGTACTTC
- | TRBJ2-3 | TRBV29-1 | few | CSGRQEDTQYF | TGCAGCGGGCGACAAGAAGATACGCAGTATTTT
- | TRBJ1-2 | TRBV3-1 | - | CASSQDALGYGYTF | TGTGCCAGCAGCCAAGATGCGCTAGGCTATGGCTACACCTTC
- | TRBJ2-2 | TRBV5-5 | many | CASSYTGTGELFF | TGTGCCAGCAGCTACACAGGGACTGGGGAGCTGTTTTTT
- | TRBJ2-1 | TRBV5-4 | - | CASSLFPPSYNEQFF | TGTGCCAGCAGCTTGTTCCCTCCTTCCTACAATGAGCAGTTCTTC
- | TRBJ1-1 | TRBV2 | few | CASSESWGWAFF | TGTGCCAGCAGTGAAAGTTGGGGCTGGGCTTTCTTT
- | TRBJ2-1 | TRBV7-2 | - | CASSLVGSLYNEQFF | TGTGCCAGCAGCTTAGTCGGGTCCCTCTACAATGAGCAGTTCTTC
TRBD1 | TRBJ2-2 | TRBV28 | - | CASSMDRGPSNTGELFF | TGTGCCAGCAGTATGGACAGGGGGCCCTCCAACACCGGGGAGCTGTTTTTT
- | TRBJ1-1 | TRBV12-3/TRBV12-4 | few | CASTGGTEAFF | TGTGCCAGCACTGGGGGCACTGAAGCTTTCTTT
- | TRBJ1-5 | TRBV3-1 | many | CASSHLGVNQPQHF | TGTGCCAGCAGCCACCTCGGGGTTAATCAGCCCCAGCATTTT
- | TRBJ2-2 | TRBV5-6 | - | CASSWFSLGTGELFF | TGTGCCAGCAGCTGGTTCTCCCTGGGTACCGGGGAGCTGTTTTTT
- | TRBJ2-7 | TRBV11-2 | few | CASSLDLSHSTKGGEQYF | TGTGCCAGCAGCTTAGATCTTTCCCACTCTACTAAGGGCGGGGAGCAGTACTTC
TRBD1 | TRBJ1-1 | TRBV27 | - | CASSPRDRMLAGTEAFF | TGTGCCAGCAGTCCCCGGGACAGGATGTTAGCCGGCACTGAAGCTTTCTTT
- | TRBJ1-5 | TRBV11-2 | many | CASSLGRNQPQHF | TGTGCCAGCAGCTTAGGGCGGAATCAGCCCCAGCATTTT
TRBD2 | TRBJ2-7 | TRBV6-2/TRBV6-3 | - | CASSYSPGRDEQYF | TGTGCCAGCAGTTACTCGCCCGGGAGGGACGAGCAGTACTTC
TRBD2 | TRBJ2-7 | TRBV2 | - | CASTSAGANEQYF | TGTGCCAGCACCTCGGCGGGAGCTAACGAGCAGTACTTC
TRBD1 | TRBJ2-4 | TRBV5-1 | many | CASSLQGQGAVDIQYF | TGCGCCAGCAGCTTACAGGGACAGGGGGCTGTGGACATTCAGTACTTC
- | TRBJ2-2 | TRBV19 | once | CASSRQLLANTGELFF | TGTGCCAGTAGTAGACAGCTACTGGCGAACACCGGGGAGCTGTTTTTT
TRBD2 | TRBJ2-3 | TRBV5-5 | - | CASSYGLAGNTDTQYF | TGTGCCAGCAGCTACGGACTAGCGGGAAACACAGATACGCAGTATTTT
- | TRBJ2-1 | TRBV12-5 | - | CASGSLGAYNEQFF | TGTGCTAGTGGTTCTTTAGGAGCCTACAATGAGCAGTTCTTC
TRBD1 | TRBJ1-2 | TRBV12-3/TRBV12-4 | - | CASSSSRQGFGYTF | TGTGCCAGCAGCAGTAGCCGACAGGGGTTTGGCTACACCTTC
TRBD1 | TRBJ2-4 | TRBV28 | - | CASSSGQEAKNIQYF | TGTGCCAGCAGTTCGGGACAGGAAGCCAAAAACATTCAGTACTTC
- | TRBJ2-2 | TRBV12-3/TRBV12-4 | - | CASGRVLNGELFF | TGTGCCAGCGGCCGGGTTCTGAACGGGGAGCTGTTTTTT
- | TRBJ2-1 | TRBV7-9 | many | CASSSPLSNEQFF | TGTGCCAGCAGCTCCCCCCTGAGCAATGAGCAGTTCTTC
- | TRBJ1-3 | TRBV6-1 | few | CASSLSDRPGNTIYF | TGTGCCAGCAGCCTCTCCGACAGGCCCGGAAACACCATATATTTT